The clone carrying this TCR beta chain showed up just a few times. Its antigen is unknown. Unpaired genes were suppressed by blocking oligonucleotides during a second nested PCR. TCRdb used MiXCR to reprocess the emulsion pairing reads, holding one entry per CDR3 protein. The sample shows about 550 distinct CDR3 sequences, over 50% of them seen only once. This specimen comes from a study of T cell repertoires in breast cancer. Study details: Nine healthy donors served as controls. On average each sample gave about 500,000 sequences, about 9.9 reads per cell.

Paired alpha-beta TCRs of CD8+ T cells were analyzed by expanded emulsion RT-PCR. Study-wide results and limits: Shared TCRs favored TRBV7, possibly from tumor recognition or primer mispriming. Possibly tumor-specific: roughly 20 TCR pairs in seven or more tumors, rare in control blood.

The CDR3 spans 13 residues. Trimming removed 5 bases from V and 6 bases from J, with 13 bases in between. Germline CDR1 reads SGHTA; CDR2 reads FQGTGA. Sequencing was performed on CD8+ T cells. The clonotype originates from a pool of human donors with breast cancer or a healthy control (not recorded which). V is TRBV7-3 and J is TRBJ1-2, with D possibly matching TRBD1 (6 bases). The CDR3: CASSGNGGDGYTF. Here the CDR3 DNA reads TGTGCCAGCAGCGGAAACGGGGGCGATGGCTACACCTTC.